Below are 25 T cell receptor beta chains sequenced from a single sample in a study of blood T cell repertoires in COVID-19. TCRdb's copy holds only in-frame clones and misses some; the assay was immunoSEQ multiplex PCR. The profile shows some 500,000 clones, roughly 90% of them singletons. The specimen sequenced was PBMCs or T cells enriched from blood (not recorded which). The receptors shown here come from a woman aged 40 to 49 who had recovered from COVID-19.

V usage is TRBV18 and J usage is TRBJ1-1; D is possibly TRBD1 (5 bases). CDR1 and CDR2 from the germline V gene are KGHSH and LQKENI. V shed 3 bases and J shed 8 bases, with 10 bases lying between them. This CDR3 is 12 amino acids long. In nucleotides, the CDR3 is TGTGCCAGCTCACCTGAGACAGACGAAGCTTTCTTT. Protein sequence: CASSPETDEAFF.

This chain links TRBV9 with TRBJ2-1, with D tentatively TRBD2 (5 bases). Germline-derived CDR1 and CDR2 are SGDLS and YYNGEE. The germline V and J ends were trimmed by 0 bases and 6 bases, with 7 bases remaining between them. The CDR3 covers 13 residues. The DNA for the CDR3 is TGTGCCAGCAGCGTAGTCCGGGGCAATGAGCAGTTCTTC. Protein product: CASSVVRGNEQFF.

The chain employs TRBV4-3 and TRBJ2-3; 7 bases are shared with TRBD2. V shed 1 base, J shed 0 bases, and the junction held 7 bases outside the gene matches. CDR1 LGHNA and CDR2 YSLEER come from the germline V gene. The CDR3 length is 17 residues. DNA for the CDR3: TGCGCCAGCAGCCAAGGTCGGGGAGGGACGAGCACAGATACGCAGTATTTT. Translated, it gives CASSQGRGGTSTDTQYF.

The V gene is TRBV9, the J gene TRBJ1-4; D possibly corresponds to TRBD1 (6 bases). This CDR3 has 15 residues. Germline CDR1 SGDLS, CDR2 YYNGEE. Trimming removed 2 bases at V and 2 bases at J, with 10 bases between. CDR3 loop: CASSVEGVTNEKLFF. The CDR3 DNA follows: TGTGCCAGCAGCGTTGAGGGGGTGACTAATGAAAAACTGTTTTTT.

The rearrangement links TRBV18 to TRBJ2-6; a possible D gene is TRBD1 (5 bases). Germline CDR1 reads KGHSH; CDR2 reads LQKENI. Trimming left V 5 bases short and J 1 base short, with 9 bases between. The CDR3 has 15 residues. The CDR3 loop is CASSSTGSGANVLTF. The DNA for the CDR3 is TGTGCCAGCTCATCAACAGGATCTGGGGCCAACGTCCTGACTTTC. The full variable domain, in which reference TRBV18 and TRBJ2-6 provide the parts outside the CDR3, is NAGVMQNPRHLVRRRGQEARLRCSPMKGHSHVYWYRQLPEEGLKFMVYLQKENIIDESGMPKERFSAEFPKEGPSILRIQQVVRGDSAAYFCASSSTGSGANVLTFGAGSRLTVL.

The J gene is TRBJ2-7, the V gene TRBV5-1, with D unclear. The length of the CDR3 is 14 residues. Germline loops: CDR1 SGHRS, CDR2 YFSETQ. The V and J ends lost 3 bases and 0 bases respectively, with 10 bases between them. The CDR3 sequence: CASSSAAVSYEQYF. The CDR3 nucleotides read TGCGCCAGCAGCTCGGCGGCGGTCTCCTACGAGCAGTACTTC.

The chain recombines TRBV21-1 with TRBJ1-2; TRBD1, as called in the table, went unchecked against the DNA. TRBV21-1 has pseudogene status. The CDR3 sequence is 15 residues long. The CDR3 sequence is CASSKSGTRGQGYTF. The CDR3 bases are TGTGCCAGCAGCAAATCCGGGACACGGGGTCAAGGCTACACCTTC.

This chain links TRBV5-5 with TRBJ2-4; 8 bases map to TRBD2. The CDR3 sequence is 14 residues long. Germline V gene sequence: CDR1 SGHKS, CDR2 YYEKEE (reference sequence). Germline trimming cut 0 bases from V and 5 bases from J; bases unmatched to any gene: 1. CDR3 bases: TGTGCCAGCAGCTTGGAGCGGGAGCAAAACATTCAGTACTTC. Translation: CASSLEREQNIQYF.

This clone was seen only once. V gene TRBV10-3 combines with J gene TRBJ2-7; D may be TRBD1 (5 bases). Trimming left V 2 bases short and J 0 bases short, with 11 bases between. This CDR3 has 15 amino acids. Looked up from germline, CDR1 is ENHRY and CDR2 is SYGVKD. CDR3 region: CAISETGSHSYEQYF. DNA of the CDR3: TGTGCCATCAGTGAGACAGGCTCCCACTCCTACGAGCAGTACTTC.

The chain has TRBV5-1 and TRBJ2-7; 11 bases line up with TRBD1. Germline values: CDR1 SGHRS, CDR2 YFSETQ. With V trimmed by 4 bases and J by 4 bases, 7 bases remained unmatched. The CDR3 contains 15 residues. As DNA, the CDR3 is TGCGCCAGCAGCATTTCCGGGACAGGGGGATACGAGCAGTACTTC. Translating gives CASSISGTGGYEQYF.

The V and J genes are TRBV7-9 and TRBJ1-5; the D gene is possibly TRBD1 (6 bases). This CDR3 contains 16 residues. V lost 1 base, J lost 9 bases, and 19 bases lay in between. In germline, CDR1 is SEHNR, CDR2 FQNEAQ (reference sequence). Here the CDR3 reads CASSLGFGGRDGPQHF. The CDR3 DNA reads TGTGCCAGCAGCTTAGGGTTCGGGGGGCGGGATGGGCCCCAGCATTTT. Full variable domain (missing parts from reference TRBV7-9 and TRBJ1-5): DTGVSQNPRHKITKRGQNVTFRCDPISEHNRLYWYRQTLGQGPEFLTYFQNEAQLEKSRLLSDRFSAERPKGSFSTLEIQRTEQGDSAMYLCASSLGFGGRDGPQHFGDGTRLSIL.

This clone was recorded once. This chain connects TRBV5-5 to TRBJ2-3, with a possible D match to TRBD1 (6 bases). Trimming left V 4 bases short and J 8 bases short, with 26 bases between. Germline loops: CDR1 SGHKS, CDR2 YYEKEE (reference sequence). The CDR3 totals 17 residues. This chain's CDR3 is CASSLHPPGTTFFTQYF. The DNA of the CDR3 is TGTGCCAGCAGCCTACACCCCCCTGGGACAACCTTCTTTACGCAGTATTTT.

This chain joins TRBV5-1 and TRBJ2-7, with D possibly TRBD1 on 6 matching bases. The CDR3 contains 14 residues. CDR1 is SGHRS and CDR2 is YFSETQ in the germline V gene. Trimming removed 7 bases at V and 0 bases at J, with 14 bases between. Written as DNA, the CDR3 is TGCGCCAGCGCTGATATGGGACACTCCTACGAGCAGTACTTC. It codes for CASADMGHSYEQYF.

The rearrangement uses TRBV7-2 and TRBJ1-2, with D perhaps matching TRBD1 (5 bases). V was cut by 5 bases and J by 8 bases, with 18 bases left in between. CDR3 length equals 14 residues. Germline values: CDR1 SGHTA, CDR2 FQGNSA. The CDR3 DNA follows: TGTGCCAGCAGCCCGATTCCAGGGATAGGCGGCTACACCTTC. This translates into CASSPIPGIGGYTF.

This rearrangement joins TRBV15 to TRBJ1-3; 11 bases line up with TRBD1. Germline V lookup: CDR1 LNHNV, CDR2 YYDKDF (reference sequence). The CDR3 totals 17 residues. With V trimmed by 3 bases and J by 3 bases, 7 bases remained unmatched. The CDR3 nucleotides read TGTGCCACCAGCAGCGGGACAGGGGGTTCGGGTGGAAACACCATATATTTT. It encodes CATSSGTGGSGGNTIYF.

The rearrangement links TRBV20-1 to TRBJ1-2; D gene unclear. Trimming took 7 bases from V and 8 from J, leaving 14 bases between them. CDR3 length: 11 residues. Germline-derived CDR1 and CDR2 are DFQATT and SNEGSKA (reference sequence). The CDR3 region is CSVALGEGYTF. The CDR3 DNA sequence: TGCAGTGTGGCCCTCGGGGAAGGCTACACCTTC.

The chain uses TRBV6-2 or TRBV6-3 and TRBJ2-1; TRBD1 is a possible D gene (5 bases). CDR3 length equals 16 residues. Per the germline V gene, CDR1 is MNHEY and CDR2 is SVGEGT. Between the trimmed V and J ends, which lost 4 bases and 4 bases, there was a span of 17 bases. The CDR3 DNA reads TGTGCCAGCAGTTTCCTCCCTGACAGTTATTACAATGAGCAGTTCTTC. This sequence encodes CASSFLPDSYYNEQFF.

The chain combines TRBV7-2 with TRBJ2-7, with 11 bases aligning to TRBD2. The CDR3 covers 15 residues. CDR1 is SGHTA, CDR2 FQGNSA, per germline. Trimming took 3 bases from V and 4 from J; bases not matched to a gene: 5. As DNA, the CDR3 is TGTGCCAGCAGCTTCACTAGCGGGAGAACGTACGAGCAGTACTTC. Protein product: CASSFTSGRTYEQYF.

This rearrangement joins TRBV4-2 to TRBJ2-4; D is perhaps TRBD2 (6 bases). Germline V lookup: CDR1 LGHNA, CDR2 YNFKEQ. There are 13 residues in the CDR3. Trimming removed 4 bases from V and 6 bases from J, with 10 bases in between. The CDR3 region has the DNA TGTGCCAGCAGCCTGCGGGACTCAAACATTCAGTACTTC. Its translation: CASSLRDSNIQYF.

This chain connects TRBV19 to TRBJ1-2; 9 bases fit TRBD1. Germline CDR1 and CDR2: LNHDA and SQIVND (reference sequence). The CDR3 spans 14 residues. V shed 0 bases and J 7 bases; nucleotides not matched to a gene: 3. The CDR3 DNA is TGTGCCAGTAGTATAGAACAGGGGGCGAGTGGCTACACCTTC. Its protein product is CASSIEQGASGYTF.

The genes are TRBV6-5 and TRBJ1-4; no definite D call. This CDR3 region has 13 residues. Germline V gene data show CDR1 as MNHEY and CDR2 as SVGAGI. With 8 bases removed from V and 1 base from J, the gap between germline ends came to 8 bases. DNA for the CDR3: TGTGCCAGCTCGGAGGTAACTAATGAAAAACTGTTTTTT. It codes for CASSEVTNEKLFF.

The chain employs TRBV6-2 or TRBV6-3 and TRBJ2-1; D may be TRBD2 (5 bases). V was pared by 2 bases and J by 12 bases, with 17 bases between. The CDR3 totals 14 residues. Per the germline V gene, CDR1 is MNHEY and CDR2 is SVGEGT. The CDR3 region is CASSYGVASSGQFF. As DNA, the CDR3 is TGTGCCAGCAGTTACGGGGTAGCGAGCTCGGGGCAGTTCTTC.

The chain is built from TRBV6-5 and TRBJ1-1, with D unclear. The length of the CDR3 is 13 residues. V was shortened by 3 bases and J by 5 bases, with 10 bases between the two germline ends. Germline-derived CDR1 and CDR2 are MNHEY and SVGAGI. DNA for the CDR3: TGTGCCAGCAGTTATGGGAGGGTGACTGAAGCTTTCTTT. Protein sequence: CASSYGRVTEAFF.

J is TRBJ2-7 and V is TRBV4-3; 7 positions match TRBD1. Germline-derived CDR1 and CDR2 are LGHNA and YSLEER. The CDR3 covers 17 residues. V was clipped by 0 bases and J by 0 bases; unmatched bases: 8. The CDR3 DNA sequence: TGCGCCAGCAGCCAAGAACCTCAGGGGACAGCCTCCTACGAGCAGTACTTC. Amino acid sequence: CASSQEPQGTASYEQYF.

V and J are TRBV24-1 and TRBJ1-4; the match to TRBD1 covers 10 bases. The CDR3 totals 16 residues. CDR1 and CDR2 from the germline V gene are KGHDR and SFDVKD. The V segment lost 4 bases and the J segment 8 bases; nucleotides outside the gene matches: 9. The CDR3 bases are TGTGCCACCAGTGACTCCGGGACAGGGGAAGAAGAAAAACTGTTTTTT. Amino acid sequence: CATSDSGTGEEEKLFF.